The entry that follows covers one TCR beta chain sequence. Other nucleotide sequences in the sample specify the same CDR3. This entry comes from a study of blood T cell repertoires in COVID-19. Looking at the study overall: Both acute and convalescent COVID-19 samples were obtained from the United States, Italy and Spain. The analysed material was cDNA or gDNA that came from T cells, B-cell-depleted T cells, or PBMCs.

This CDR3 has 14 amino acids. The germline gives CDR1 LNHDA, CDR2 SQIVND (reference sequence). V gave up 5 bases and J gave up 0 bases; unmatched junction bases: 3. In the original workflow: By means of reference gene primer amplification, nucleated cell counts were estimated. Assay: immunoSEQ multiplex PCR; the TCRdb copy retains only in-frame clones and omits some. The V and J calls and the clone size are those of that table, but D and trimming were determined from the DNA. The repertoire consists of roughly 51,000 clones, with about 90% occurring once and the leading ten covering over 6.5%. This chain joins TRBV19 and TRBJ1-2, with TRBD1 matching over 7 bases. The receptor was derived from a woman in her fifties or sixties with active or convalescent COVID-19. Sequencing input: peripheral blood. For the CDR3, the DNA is TGTGCCAGTAGTGGCCAGGGGGCTAACTATGGCTACACCTTC. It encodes CASSGQGANYGYTF. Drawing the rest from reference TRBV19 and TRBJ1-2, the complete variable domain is DGGITQSPKYLFRKEGQNVTLSCEQNLNHDAMYWYRQDPGQGLRLIYYSQIVNDFQKGDIAEGYSVSREKKESFPLTVTSAQKNPTAFYLCASSGQGANYGYTFGSGTRLTVV.